The clone carrying this T cell receptor beta chain has a handful of counts. Its antigen is currently unknown. This sample stems from a study of naive and memory T cell subsets. General observations from the study: Especially in CD8 cells, naive repertoires contained a few larger clonotypes, possibly CD45RA-re-expressing memory cells.

The germline V and J ends were trimmed by 2 bases and 0 bases, with 9 bases remaining between them. Germline V lookup: CDR1 MNHEY, CDR2 SVGEGT. The CDR3 loop spans 15 amino acids. Both TRBC1 and TRBC2 were covered by a beta constant-region primer of two equimolar oligonucleotides. The ligated cDNA underwent four PCR rounds using SP2 and nested alpha and beta constant-region primers. TCRdb re-derived calls from the UMI-ligation and nested PCR reads in MiXCR, one entry per CDR3 protein. There are roughly 100,000 distinct CDR3 sequences in the sample; about 11% occur only once, and more than 0.11% lies in the top ten.

This TCR came from a human donor in good health. The J gene is TRBJ2-3, the V gene TRBV6-2 or TRBV6-3; D unresolved. Sequenced: naive CD4+ T cells from blood. CDR3 loop: CASSYANPSTDTQYF. Here the CDR3 DNA reads TGTGCCAGCAGTTACGCGAACCCTAGCACAGATACGCAGTATTTT.